These 12 T cell receptor beta chains were sequenced from one sample in a study of cytomegalovirus exposure and HLA in healthy donors. Primers included in the PCR were 60 Vbeta and 13 Jbeta primers. Repertoires were generated with immunoSEQ multiplex PCR, while TCRdb's copy carries only in-frame clones and drops some. The repertoire holds under 200,000 clones, with roughly 83% as singletons. The sequencing sample was made of PBMCs. The source is a man younger than 40 in good health and CMV-seronegative.

The rearrangement uses TRBV18 and TRBJ1-1; a weak D match, TRBD1 (6 bases). Germline V gene data show CDR1 as KGHSH and CDR2 as LQKENI. Trimming stripped 1 base from V and 2 bases from J, with 14 bases between. There are 16 residues in the CDR3. CDR3 residues: CASSPRQGKENTEAFF. The CDR3 DNA reads TGTGCCAGCTCACCACGCCAGGGGAAAGAAAACACTGAAGCTTTCTTT.

The CDR3 nucleotides are TGTGCCAGCAGCTTAGGGACTCTATATATGGAATACAATGAGCAGTTCTTC. Residues: CASSLGTLYMEYNEQFF. This chain joins TRBV7-2 and TRBJ2-1; possibly TRBD2 for D (5 bases). The germline V gene has CDR1 SGHTA and CDR2 FQGNSA. The CDR3 covers 17 residues. Trimming left V 1 base short and J 4 bases short, with 17 bases between.

The rearrangement joins TRBV10-3 to TRBJ2-4, with D maybe TRBD2 (6 bases). Germline CDR1 and CDR2: ENHRY and SYGVKD. Trimming left V 3 bases short and J 8 bases short, with 14 bases between. The CDR3 is 14 residues long. CDR3 coding DNA: TGTGCCATCAGTGAATTTGGAGGGAGAGACATTCAGTACTTC. This codes for CAISEFGGRDIQYF.

Notes on this clone: The sample holds other DNA sequences that translate to the same CDR3. The genes are TRBV18 and TRBJ1-6, with 8 bases fitting TRBD1. The CDR3 extends over 13 amino acids. V was clipped by 4 bases and J by 13 bases; unmatched bases: 6. Per the germline V gene, CDR1 is KGHSH and CDR2 is LQKENI. The CDR3 protein is CASSRTGRSPLHF. DNA for the CDR3: TGTGCCAGCTCACGGACAGGGCGTTCGCCCCTCCACTTT.

This rearrangement joins TRBV4-1 to TRBJ2-2, with TRBD2 matching over 9 bases. CDR1 MGHRA and CDR2 YSYEKL come from the germline V gene. After removal of 1 base from V and 1 base from J, the junction contained 1 base not matched to a gene. This CDR3 has 16 residues. This CDR3 reads CASSQALAGNTGELFF. CDR3 DNA sequence: TGCGCCAGCAGCCAAGCACTAGCGGGGAACACCGGGGAGCTGTTTTTT.

V gene TRBV4-1 combines with J gene TRBJ2-2, with D tentatively TRBD2 (6 bases). Trimming took 1 base from V and 1 from J, leaving 13 bases between them. The CDR3 length is 17 residues. CDR1 is MGHRA, CDR2 YSYEKL, per germline. CDR3 bases: TGCGCCAGCAGCCAAGGGGGACTTACCAAGAACACCGGGGAGCTGTTTTTT. Protein product: CASSQGGLTKNTGELFF.

The rearrangement links TRBV6-5 to TRBJ1-6; no clear D. Trimming took 2 bases from V and 8 from J, leaving 16 bases between them. This CDR3 has 16 amino acids. CDR1 and CDR2 from the germline V gene are MNHEY and SVGAGI. In DNA form, the CDR3 reads TGTGCCAGCAGTTACATTGGGTCCCGGAGGTATTCACCCCTCCACTTT. Translated, it gives CASSYIGSRRYSPLHF.

The chain is built from TRBV7-6 and TRBJ2-7; no reliable D call. This CDR3 has 13 amino acids. Trimming cost V 6 bases and J 3 bases, with 12 bases left between them. Per germline, CDR1 SGHVS and CDR2 FNYEAQ. Written as DNA, the CDR3 is TGTGCCAGCAGTTCCAAACTCGGCTACGAGCAGTACTTC. It specifies CASSSKLGYEQYF.

The CDR3 loop reads CASSPETAQETQYF. CDR3 nucleotides: TGTGCCAGCAGCCCAGAGACAGCCCAAGAGACCCAGTACTTC. The chain employs TRBV5-5 and TRBJ2-5, with a tentative D call TRBD1 (5 bases). V lost 4 bases to trimming and J lost 1 base, with 11 bases between them. Germline V CDR1 and CDR2: SGHKS, YYEKEE (reference sequence). CDR3 length: 14 amino acids.

The CDR3 is CASSLGLAGGGYEQYF. The CDR3, as DNA: TGTGCCAGCAGCCTCGGACTAGCGGGAGGAGGGTACGAGCAGTACTTC. The rearrangement links TRBV11-3 to TRBJ2-7; 14 bases map to TRBD2. The CDR3 is 16 amino acids. Germline trimming cut 5 bases from V and 4 bases from J; bases unmatched to any gene: 7. Germline CDR1 reads SGHNT; CDR2 reads YENEEA.

The chain joins TRBV6-5 to TRBJ2-2; a possible D gene is TRBD1 (6 bases). The V gene lost 0 bases and the J gene lost 6 bases, with 8 bases spanning the gap. This CDR3 has 14 residues. CDR1 and CDR2 (germline): MNHEY, SVGAGI. This CDR3 is CASSYSEGAGELFF. The CDR3 DNA reads TGTGCCAGCAGTTACTCAGAGGGGGCCGGGGAGCTGTTTTTT.

Only one count was recorded for this clone. This rearrangement joins TRBV5-1 to TRBJ2-1, with TRBD2 identical over 11 bases. The ends lost 4 bases at V and 6 bases at J; junction bases unmatched: 9. The CDR3 consists of 16 residues. CDR1 and CDR2 (germline): SGHRS, YFSETQ. The CDR3 region is CASSVTSGKSINEQFF. The CDR3 DNA reads TGCGCCAGCAGCGTGACTAGCGGGAAGTCCATCAATGAGCAGTTCTTC. Based on the CDR3 plus reference TRBV5-1 and TRBJ2-1, the full variable domain is KAGVTQTPRYLIKTRGQQVTLSCSPISGHRSVSWYQQTPGQGLQFLFEYFSETQRNKGNFPGRFSGRQFSNSRSEMNVSTLELGDSALYLCASSVTSGKSINEQFFGPGTRLTVL.